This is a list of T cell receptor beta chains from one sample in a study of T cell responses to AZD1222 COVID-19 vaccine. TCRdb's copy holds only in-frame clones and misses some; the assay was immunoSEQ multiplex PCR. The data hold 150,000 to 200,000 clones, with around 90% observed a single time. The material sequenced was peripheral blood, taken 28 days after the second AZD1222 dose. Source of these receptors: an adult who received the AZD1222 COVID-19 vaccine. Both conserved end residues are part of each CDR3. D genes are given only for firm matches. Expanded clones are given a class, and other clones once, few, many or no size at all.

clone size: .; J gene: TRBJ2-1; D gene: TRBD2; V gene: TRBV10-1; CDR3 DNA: TGCGCCAGCAGTGGACTGACTAGCCCTAATGAGCAGTTCTTC; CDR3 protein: CASSGLTSPNEQFF
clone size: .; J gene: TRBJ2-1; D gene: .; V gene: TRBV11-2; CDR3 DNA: TGTGCCAGCAGCTTCCGTGGCCACAATGAGCAGTTCTTC; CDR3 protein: CASSFRGHNEQFF
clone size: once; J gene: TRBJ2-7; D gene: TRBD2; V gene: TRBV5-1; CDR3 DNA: TGCGCCAGCAGCTCGGGACTAGCGGGAGCCACCTACGAGCAGTACTTC; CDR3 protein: CASSSGLAGATYEQYF
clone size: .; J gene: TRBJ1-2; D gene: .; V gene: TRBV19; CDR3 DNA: TGTGCCAGTAGCAAAGAAGTGACCTCTGGCTACACCTTC; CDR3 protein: CASSKEVTSGYTF
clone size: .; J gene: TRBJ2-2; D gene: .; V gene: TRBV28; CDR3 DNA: TGTGCCAGCATGCCCTCCGGGTCCTCCCAATACGGGGAGCTGTTTTTT; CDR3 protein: CASMPSGSSQYGELFF
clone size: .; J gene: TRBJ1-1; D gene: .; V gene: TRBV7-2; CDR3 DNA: TGTGCCAGCAGCTTAGCCCAGGGGCGCACTGAAGCTTTCTTT; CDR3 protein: CASSLAQGRTEAFF
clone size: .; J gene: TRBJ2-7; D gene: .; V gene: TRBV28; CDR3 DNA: TGTGCCAGCAGTTGGCGGGGAACCTACGAGCAGTACTTC; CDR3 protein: CASSWRGTYEQYF
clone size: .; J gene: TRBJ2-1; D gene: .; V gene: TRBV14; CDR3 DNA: TGTGCCAGCAGCCAAGAGGCGGGAACCCGCGAGCAGTTCTTC; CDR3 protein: CASSQEAGTREQFF
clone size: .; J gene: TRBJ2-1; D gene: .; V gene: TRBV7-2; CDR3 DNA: TGTGCCAGCAGCTTAGCCGGGATAGGGAACAATGAGCAGTTCTTC; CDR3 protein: CASSLAGIGNNEQFF
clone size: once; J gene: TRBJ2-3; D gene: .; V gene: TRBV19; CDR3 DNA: TGTGCCAGTAGTCTACAGGGGAGGGATACGCAGTATTTT; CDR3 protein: CASSLQGRDTQYF
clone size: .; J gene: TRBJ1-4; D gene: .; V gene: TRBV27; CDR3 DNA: TGTGCCAGCAGTTTTGGGGGACGGGGGAATGAAAAACTGTTTTTT; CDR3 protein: CASSFGGRGNEKLFF
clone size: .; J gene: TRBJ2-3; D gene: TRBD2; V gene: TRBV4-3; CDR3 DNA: TGCGCCAGCAGCCAAGAAGGCGGGACTAGCGGAGCAACAGATACGCAGTATTTT; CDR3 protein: CASSQEGGTSGATDTQYF
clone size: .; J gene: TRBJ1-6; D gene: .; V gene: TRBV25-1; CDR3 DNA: TGTGCCAGCAGTCAAACCCGATATAATTCACCCCTCCACTTT; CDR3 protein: CASSQTRYNSPLHF
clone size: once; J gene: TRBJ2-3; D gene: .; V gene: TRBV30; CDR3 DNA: TGTGCCTGGAGTGTACTGGCCACCGCATCGGATACGCAGTATTTT; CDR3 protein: CAWSVLATASDTQYF
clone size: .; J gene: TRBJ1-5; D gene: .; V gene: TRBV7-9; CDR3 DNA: TGTGCCAGCAGCTCACAGGGTTATAGCAATCAGCCCCAGCATTTT; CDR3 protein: CASSSQGYSNQPQHF
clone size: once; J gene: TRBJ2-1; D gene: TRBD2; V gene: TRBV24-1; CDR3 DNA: TGTGCCACCAGTGATCAATCTAGCGGGACCTCCTACAATGAGCAGTTCTTC; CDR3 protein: CATSDQSSGTSYNEQFF
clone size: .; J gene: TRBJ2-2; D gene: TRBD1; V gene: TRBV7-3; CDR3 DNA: TGTGCCAGCAGCCGCGGGACAGGGGGCACCGGGGAGCTGTTTTTT; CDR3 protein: CASSRGTGGTGELFF
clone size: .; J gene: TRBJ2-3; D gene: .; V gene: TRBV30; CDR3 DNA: TGTGCCTGGAGTGGCGGCGGGACAGATACGCAGTATTTT; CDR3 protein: CAWSGGGTDTQYF
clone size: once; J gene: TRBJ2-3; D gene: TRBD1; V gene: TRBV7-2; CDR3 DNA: TGTGCCAGCAGCGCACGACAGGGGGCGGGGGATACGCAGTATTTT; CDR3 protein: CASSARQGAGDTQYF
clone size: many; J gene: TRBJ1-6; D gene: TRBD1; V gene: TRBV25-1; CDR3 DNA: TGTGCCAGCGGGACAGGGATGTCACCCCTCCACTTT; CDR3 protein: CASGTGMSPLHF
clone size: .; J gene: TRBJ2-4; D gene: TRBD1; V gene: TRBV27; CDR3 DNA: TGTGCCAGCAGTTTGGACAGGGGGGGCTTAAACATTCAGTACTTC; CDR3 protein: CASSLDRGGLNIQYF
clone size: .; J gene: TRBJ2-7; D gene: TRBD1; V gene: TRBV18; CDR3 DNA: TGTGCCAGCTCCCCTTCGGACAGGGAACTCTACGAGCAGTACTTC; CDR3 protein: CASSPSDRELYEQYF
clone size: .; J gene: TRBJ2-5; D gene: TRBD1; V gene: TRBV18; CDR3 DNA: TGTGCCAGCTCGCAGGAGACAGGGGGAGGAGAGACCCAGTACTTC; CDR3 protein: CASSQETGGGETQYF
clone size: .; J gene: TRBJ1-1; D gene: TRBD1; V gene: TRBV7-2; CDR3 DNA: TGTGCCAGCAGCGTACAGGGGGGGACTGAAGCTTTCTTT; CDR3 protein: CASSVQGGTEAFF
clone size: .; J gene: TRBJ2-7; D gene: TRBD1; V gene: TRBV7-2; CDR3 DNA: TGTGCCAGCAGCTTACAGATTGACAGGGTGGCGTGGGAGCAGTACTTC; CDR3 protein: CASSLQIDRVAWEQYF
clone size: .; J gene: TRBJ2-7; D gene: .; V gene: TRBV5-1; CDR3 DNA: TGCGCCAGCAGCTCAGCAGGGATCTACGAGCAGTACTTC; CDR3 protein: CASSSAGIYEQYF
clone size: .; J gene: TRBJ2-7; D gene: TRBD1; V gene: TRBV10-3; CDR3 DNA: TGTGCCATCAGAGGGGACAGCCTTATCTCCTACGAGCAGTACTTC; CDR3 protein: CAIRGDSLISYEQYF
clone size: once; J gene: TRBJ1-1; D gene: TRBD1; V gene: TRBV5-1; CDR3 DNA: TGCGCCAGCAGCTGGACAGGGGGCACTGAAGCTTTCTTT; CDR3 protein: CASSWTGGTEAFF
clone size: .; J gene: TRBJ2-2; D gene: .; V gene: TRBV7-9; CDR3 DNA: TGTGCCAGCAGTCGACAGGCAGACACCGGGGAGCTGTTTTTT; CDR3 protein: CASSRQADTGELFF
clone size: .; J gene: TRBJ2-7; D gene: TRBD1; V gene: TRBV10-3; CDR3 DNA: TGTGCCATCAGTGATCCCCGGGACAGCGGTTCCTACGAGCAGTACTTC; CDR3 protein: CAISDPRDSGSYEQYF
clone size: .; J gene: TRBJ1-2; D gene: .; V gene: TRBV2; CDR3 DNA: TGTGCCAGCAGGGGCGGTGTTAACTATGGCTACACCTTC; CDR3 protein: CASRGGVNYGYTF
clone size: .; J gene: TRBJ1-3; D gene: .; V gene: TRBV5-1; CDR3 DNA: TGCGCCAGCGGATCCCACGGGTCAACTGGAAACACCATATATTTT; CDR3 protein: CASGSHGSTGNTIYF
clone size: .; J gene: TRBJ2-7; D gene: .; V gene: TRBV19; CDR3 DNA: TGTGCCACCCAAGAAGAGGGCTTGACCTACGAGCAGTACTTC; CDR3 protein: CATQEEGLTYEQYF
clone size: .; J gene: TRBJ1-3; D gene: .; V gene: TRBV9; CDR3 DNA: TGTGCCAGCAGCGTAGGACAGACTCGGCTATCTGGAAACACCATATATTTT; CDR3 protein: CASSVGQTRLSGNTIYF
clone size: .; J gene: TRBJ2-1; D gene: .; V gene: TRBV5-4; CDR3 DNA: TGTGCCAGCAGCTTGGCGGCCTCGAGCTCCTACAATGAGCAGTTCTTC; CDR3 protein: CASSLAASSSYNEQFF
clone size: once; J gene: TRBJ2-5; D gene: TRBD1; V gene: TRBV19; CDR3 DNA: TGTGCCAGTAGTATGTACGATGGACAGGAAGAGACCCAGTACTTC; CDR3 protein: CASSMYDGQEETQYF
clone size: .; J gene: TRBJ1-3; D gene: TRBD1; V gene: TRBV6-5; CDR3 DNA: TGTGCCAGCAGTCGGACAGGGAAGGGTGGAAACACCATATATTTT; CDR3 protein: CASSRTGKGGNTIYF
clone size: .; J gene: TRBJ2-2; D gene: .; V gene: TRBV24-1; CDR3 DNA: TGTGCCACCAGTGATTTGGCCCCCGTCGGGACCGGGGAGCTGTTTTTT; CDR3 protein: CATSDLAPVGTGELFF
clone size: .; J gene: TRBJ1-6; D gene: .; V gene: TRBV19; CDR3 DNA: TGTGCCAGTAGTATATCTGGACGGGTAGATTCACCCCTCCACTTT; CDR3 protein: CASSISGRVDSPLHF
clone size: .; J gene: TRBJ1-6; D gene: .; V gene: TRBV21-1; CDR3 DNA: TGTGCCAGCAAGCGGGCAGGGGGAGAAAATTCACCCCTCCACTTT; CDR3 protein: CASKRAGGENSPLHF
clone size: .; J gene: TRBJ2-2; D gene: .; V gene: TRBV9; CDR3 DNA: TGTGCCAGCAGCGTAGGAGGTAGCGGGAACACCGGGGAGCTGTTTTTT; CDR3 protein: CASSVGGSGNTGELFF
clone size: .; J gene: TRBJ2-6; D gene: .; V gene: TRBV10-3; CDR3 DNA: TGTGCCATCAGTGAGTCGGGAGTGGCCAACGTCCTGACTTTC; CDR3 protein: CAISESGVANVLTF
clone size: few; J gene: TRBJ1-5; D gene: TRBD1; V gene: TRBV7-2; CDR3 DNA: TGTGCCAGCAGTCAAGGGGGCGCGGGCAATCAGCCCCAGCATTTT; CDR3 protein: CASSQGGAGNQPQHF
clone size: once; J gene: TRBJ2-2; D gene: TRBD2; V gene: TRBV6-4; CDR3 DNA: TGTGCCAGCAGTCTCTATGGACTAGCGGGAGTAGGAAGGGACACCGGGGAGCTGTTTTTT; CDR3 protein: CASSLYGLAGVGRDTGELFF
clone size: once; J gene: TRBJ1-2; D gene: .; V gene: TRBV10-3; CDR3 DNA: TGTGCCATCAGTGAGTCCCCGGGGCCGTCGGGCTACACCTTC; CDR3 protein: CAISESPGPSGYTF
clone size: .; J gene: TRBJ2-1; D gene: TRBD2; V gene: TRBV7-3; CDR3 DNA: TGTGCCAGCAGCAGCCATAGGACTAGCGGGAGAGGCAATGAGCAGTTCTTC; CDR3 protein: CASSSHRTSGRGNEQFF
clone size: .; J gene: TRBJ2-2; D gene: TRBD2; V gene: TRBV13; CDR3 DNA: TGTGCCAGCAGCCCGCGCCTAAGCGGGAGGGGTCCCGGGGAGCTGTTTTTT; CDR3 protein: CASSPRLSGRGPGELFF